The 14 T cell receptor beta chains listed next were all sequenced from one sample in a study of T cells in Graves' hyperthyroidism and ophthalmopathy. Amplified TCR beta CDR3 regions came from RNA transcripts. When the TCR CDR3 underwent first-round RT-PCR, the HTBI primer set was used. TCRdb re-analysed the multiplex PCR reads in MiXCR, keeping a single row per CDR3 protein. Seen here are a few hundred thousand distinct CDR3 sequences, 15% to 20% observed once, and the top ten hold roughly two fifths. Sequenced material: blood. These TCRs come from a middle-aged man with Graves' hyperthyroidism.

The chain combines TRBV7-2 with TRBJ2-2; TRBD1 matches 11 bases. The CDR3 totals 15 residues. CDR1 and CDR2 (germline): SGHTA, FQGNSA. Losses at the gene ends were 4 bases for V and 4 bases for J; bases not matched to a gene: 2. The CDR3 is CASSWDRGTTGELFF. The CDR3 DNA follows: TGTGCCAGCAGCTGGGACAGGGGGACCACCGGGGAGCTGTTTTTT.

This clonotype was recorded many times. The V and J genes are TRBV7-2 and TRBJ2-7; TRBD2 aligns across 9 bases. Germline V lookup: CDR1 SGHTA, CDR2 FQGNSA. Unmatched junction bases numbered 4, after V lost 5 bases and J lost 5 bases. The CDR3 has 13 residues. CDR3 residues: CASSRGGAHEQYF. The CDR3 DNA follows: TGTGCCAGCAGCCGCGGGGGGGCTCACGAGCAGTACTTC.

This clonotype came up a few times. V and J are TRBV4-2 and TRBJ2-5; the match to TRBD2 covers 15 bases. The CDR3 length is 18 residues. Germline trimming cut 4 bases from V and 4 bases from J; bases unmatched to any gene: 10. Germline-derived CDR1 and CDR2 are LGHNA and YNFKEQ. CDR3 sequence reads: CASSLNWGLAGGGETQYF. In DNA, the CDR3 is TGTGCCAGCAGCCTTAACTGGGGACTAGCGGGGGGTGGAGAGACCCAGTACTTC.

A few counts support this clonotype. This chain joins TRBV11-3 and TRBJ2-1; 7 positions agree with TRBD1. This CDR3 is built from 16 residues. After removal of 1 base from V and 5 bases from J, the junction contained 8 bases not matched to a gene. Germline V gene lookup returns CDR1 SGHNT and CDR2 YENEEA. CDR3 amino acids: CASSLAPGTDNNEQFF. As DNA, the CDR3 is TGTGCCAGCAGCTTAGCCCCCGGGACAGACAACAATGAGCAGTTCTTC.

In this sample, this clonotype turned up a few times. The rearrangement uses TRBV6-2 or TRBV6-3 and TRBJ1-4; D call uncertain. Germline CDR1 is MNHEY and CDR2 is SVGEGT. The CDR3 sequence is 13 residues long. V lost 0 bases to trimming and J lost 10 bases, with 9 bases between them. As DNA, the CDR3 is TGTGCCAGCAGTTACTCGGCCGGAGGAAAACTGTTTTTT. This codes for CASSYSAGGKLFF.

The gene calls are TRBV6-1 and TRBJ2-3; 11 positions match TRBD2. V gave up 5 bases and J gave up 5 bases; unmatched junction bases: 9. CDR3 length equals 16 residues. From germline, CDR1 is MNHNS and CDR2 SASEGT. The CDR3 loop is CASSPYSGGAKDTQYF. The DNA for the CDR3 is TGTGCCAGCAGTCCATATAGCGGGGGGGCTAAAGATACGCAGTATTTT.

Many counts were recorded for this clonotype. V is TRBV5-1 and J is TRBJ2-3; D tentatively fits TRBD1 or TRBD2 (5 bases each). The CDR3 has 15 amino acids. Germline CDR1 and CDR2: SGHRS and YFSETQ. The V and J ends lost 2 bases and 2 bases respectively, with 12 bases between them. CDR3 nucleotide sequence: TGCGCCAGCAGCTTCCGGGACGGAAACACAGATACGCAGTATTTT. This codes for CASSFRDGNTDTQYF.

This clonotype was seen repeatedly, ten times or more. This rearrangement joins TRBV7-9 to TRBJ1-2, with D unresolved. From germline, CDR1 is SEHNR and CDR2 FQNEAQ (reference sequence). There are 12 residues in the CDR3. V lost 1 base and J lost 10, with 10 bases in between. For the CDR3, the DNA is TGTGCCAGCAGCTTAGAGGGCGGAATCTACACCTTC. Translating gives CASSLEGGIYTF.

The rearrangement uses TRBV5-6 and TRBJ1-2, with D unresolved. Trimming cost V 4 bases and J 3 bases, with 13 bases left between them. CDR1 is SGHDT, CDR2 YYEEEE, per germline. The CDR3 spans 14 residues. CDR3 loop: CASSLIGTDYGYTF. In DNA form, the CDR3 reads TGTGCCAGCAGCCTGATTGGCACCGACTATGGCTACACCTTC.

The table lists this clonotype with a few counts. The CDR3 loop reads CSVLLAGVGETQYF. CDR3 bases: TGCAGCGTTTTACTAGCGGGGGTAGGAGAGACCCAGTACTTC. The V gene is TRBV29-1, the J gene TRBJ2-5; 11 positions match TRBD2. Trimming took 5 bases from V and 4 from J; bases not matched to a gene: 6. The length of the CDR3 is 14 residues. The germline gives CDR1 SQVTM, CDR2 ANQGSEA.

V is TRBV7-9 and J is TRBJ1-6; TRBD1 agrees at 8 bases. V lost 3 bases, J lost 6 bases, and 10 bases stayed unmatched. This CDR3 is built from 17 residues. CDR1 is SEHNR and CDR2 is FQNEAQ in the germline V gene (reference sequence). This CDR3 is CASSFSDRGWFNSPLHF. CDR3 in DNA: TGTGCCAGCAGCTTTAGCGACAGGGGATGGTTTAATTCACCCCTCCACTTT.

In this sample, this clonotype turned up many times. The chain couples TRBV6-2 or TRBV6-3 to TRBJ2-1; D not resolved. The CDR3 is made up of 12 amino acids. Germline V gives CDR1 MNHEY, CDR2 SVGEGT. Trimming pared 8 bases from V and 11 bases from J, leaving 16 bases between. DNA for the CDR3: TGTGCCAGCTCCACGGAGTGGGTTAAGCAGTTCTTC. Protein sequence: CASSTEWVKQFF.

This clonotype was seen many times. V usage is TRBV28 and J usage is TRBJ2-7; maybe TRBD1 (5 bases). Trimming shortened V by 7 bases and J by 0 bases, and 13 bases separated the two germline ends. CDR3 size: 14 residues. The germline V gene encodes CDR1 MDHEN and CDR2 SYDVKM. CDR3 bases: TGTGCCAGCACCCCGGACACAATCTCCTACGAGCAGTACTTC. Its translation is CASTPDTISYEQYF. The full variable domain, its missing parts supplied by reference TRBV28 and TRBJ2-7, is DVKVTQSSRYLVKRTGEKVFLECVQDMDHENMFWYRQDPGLGLRLIYFSYDVKMKEKGDIPEGYSVSREKKERFSLILESASTNQTSMYLCASTPDTISYEQYFGPGTRLTVT.

This clonotype was seen many times. The chain is built from TRBV2 and TRBJ2-1, with D possibly called TRBD1 or TRBD2 (7 bases each). Per the germline V gene, CDR1 is SNHLY and CDR2 is FYNNEI. CDR3 length: 12 amino acids. V was trimmed by 6 bases and J by 8 bases, leaving 11 bases between them. The CDR3 loop is CASRAGGDEQFF. In nucleotides, the CDR3 is TGTGCCAGCAGGGCAGGGGGGGATGAGCAGTTCTTC.